A selection of T cell receptor beta chains follows, all from one sample in a study of technical replicates of blood from several donors. The method was immunoSEQ multiplex PCR; TCRdb's version includes in-frame clones alone and lacks a portion of them. The repertoire consists of approximately 92,000 clones, with roughly 96% occurring once and the leading ten covering around 0.21%. Sequencing used T cells isolated from PBMCs. The receptors come from a human donor in good health. The CDR3 runs from the conserved cysteine through the conserved F or W. Each record gives: V gene, J gene, D gene, clone size, CDR3 DNA, CDR3 protein. The D gene is left open where the match is weak. A clone size is listed for some rows: how often the clone was seen (once, few, many), or a class if it is expanded.

>TRBV4-1|TRBJ2-1|TRBD2|.
TGCGCCAGCAGCCAATACGGGGGGGCCTCCAATGAGCAGTTCTTC
CASSQYGGASNEQFF
>TRBV27|TRBJ2-5|.|.
TGTGCCAGCAGTCCGTCCGGGGAGACCCAGTACTTC
CASSPSGETQYF
>TRBV5-1|TRBJ2-1|TRBD2|.
TGCGCCAGCAGCTTCGGGGGGTTTTTTAACTACAATGAGCAGTTCTTC
CASSFGGFFNYNEQFF
>TRBV19|TRBJ2-7|TRBD1|.
TGTGCCAGTAGTTGGGACAGATACTACGAGCAGTACTTC
CASSWDRYYEQYF
>TRBV6-5|TRBJ2-7|.|.
TGTGCCAGCAGTTTTAAGCAGGGGTTTTCCTACGAGCAGTACTTC
CASSFKQGFSYEQYF
>TRBV28|TRBJ1-2|.|.
TGTGCCAGCAGTCCGAGGGTCGTGAATGGCTACACCTTC
CASSPRVVNGYTF
>TRBV27|TRBJ1-1|.|.
TGTGCCAGCAGTTTTGGCGGGGGGCTAGTCGGGAACACTGAAGCTTTCTTT
CASSFGGGLVGNTEAFF
>TRBV20-1|TRBJ2-7|.|.
TGCAGTTTGGGCCTCTCCTACGAGCAGTACTTC
CSLGLSYEQYF
>TRBV11-1|TRBJ2-7|TRBD1|.
TGTGCCAGCAGCCACGACAGGGGGCCTGGGTACGAGCAGTACTTC
CASSHDRGPGYEQYF
>TRBV6-6|TRBJ1-6|.|.
TGTGCCAGCAACCCCAGGGGAAAAAATTCACCCCTCCACTTT
CASNPRGKNSPLHF
>TRBV2|TRBJ1-1|.|.
TGTGCCGGGCTTTTTACTGAAGCTTTCTTT
CAGLFTEAFF
>TRBV30|TRBJ2-5|TRBD2|.
TGTGCCTGGAGTGCGACTAGCGGGGGTTTAGAGGCAGAGACCCAGTACTTC
CAWSATSGGLEAETQYF
>TRBV9|TRBJ2-5|TRBD2|.
TGTGCCAGCAGCGTAGGGGCGGGAGGAGGTGAGACCCAGTACTTC
CASSVGAGGGETQYF
>TRBV5-1|TRBJ2-3|.|once
TGCGCCAGCAGCTCCCCACCGCGCCGGACTGTCAAAGATACGCAGTATTTT
CASSSPPRRTVKDTQYF
>TRBV4-1|TRBJ1-2|TRBD1|.
TGCGCCAGCAGCCTGGACAGGGTAGGCGGCTACACCTTC
CASSLDRVGGYTF
>TRBV9|TRBJ2-1|TRBD1|.
TGTGCCAGCAGCGCCACAGGGGGAGACTACAATGAGCAGTTCTTC
CASSATGGDYNEQFF
>TRBV9|TRBJ2-3|.|.
TGTGCCAGCAGCGTAAGCGGAACAACAGATACGCAGTATTTT
CASSVSGTTDTQYF
>TRBV7-6|TRBJ2-7|TRBD1|.
TGTGCCAGCAGCTTAGAGGGGGGGACAGGGGCGGGCGAGCAGTACTTC
CASSLEGGTGAGEQYF
>TRBV19|TRBJ1-1|.|few
TGTGCCAGTAGTGTACAGGTTGATACGAACACTGAAGCTTTCTTT
CASSVQVDTNTEAFF
>TRBV9|TRBJ1-2|.|.
TGTGCCAGCAGCGCAAGGGACATCTTTAACTATGGCTACACCTTC
CASSARDIFNYGYTF
>TRBV28|TRBJ2-7|TRBD1|.
TGTGCCAGCAGTTTTTCCGGTCTGGGACAGGGGGCATACGAGCAGTACTTC
CASSFSGLGQGAYEQYF
>TRBV6-5|TRBJ1-2|.|.
TGTGCCAGCAGTTACTTGGCCTGGTGGGGCTACACCTTC
CASSYLAWWGYTF
>TRBV10-2|TRBJ2-3|TRBD1|once
TGCGCCAGCAGGACAGGGCATTCCACAGATACGCAGTATTTT
CASRTGHSTDTQYF
>TRBV29-1|TRBJ2-6|.|.
TGCAGCGCTCGGAGTGGGGCCAACGTCCTGACTTTC
CSARSGANVLTF
>TRBV30|TRBJ2-1|TRBD2|.
TGTGCCTGGAGTGGGATGGGGACTAGCGGGCGATATGGAATATACAATGAGCAGTTCTTC
CAWSGMGTSGRYGIYNEQFF
>TRBV25-1|TRBJ2-7|.|.
TGTGCCAGCAGTGCGCTGGACAGACAGCAGTACTTC
CASSALDRQQYF